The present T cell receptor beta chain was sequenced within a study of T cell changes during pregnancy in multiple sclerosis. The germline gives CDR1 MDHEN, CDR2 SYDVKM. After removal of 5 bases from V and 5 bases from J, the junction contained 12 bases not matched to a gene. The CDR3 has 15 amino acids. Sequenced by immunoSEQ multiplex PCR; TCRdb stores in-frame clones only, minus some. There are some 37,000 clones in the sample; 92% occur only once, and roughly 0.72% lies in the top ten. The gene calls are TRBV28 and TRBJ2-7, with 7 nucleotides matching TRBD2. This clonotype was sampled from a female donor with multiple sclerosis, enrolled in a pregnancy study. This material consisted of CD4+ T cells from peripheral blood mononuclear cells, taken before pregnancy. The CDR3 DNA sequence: TGTGCCAGCAGTCCCCGGCGGGGGTTTTTGAACGAGCAGTACTTC. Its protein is CASSPRRGFLNEQYF.